The sequence of this T cell receptor beta chain was determined in a study of OX40 agonist ivuxolimab in advanced cancers. Regarding the research as a whole: The costimulatory receptor OX40 (CD134) was targeted by ivuxolimab, a fully human IgG2 agonistic monoclonal antibody. In the dose-escalation cohort, around four fifths of patients were male, and the mean age was around 65 years with a range of about 23 to 79. Peripheral TCRbeta sequencing was intended to test whether TCR sequence diversity was altered and clonal T-cell expansion was caused by ivuxolimab. Three dose-escalation patients achieved partial responses, one with hepatocellular carcinoma and two with cutaneous melanoma. Of the approximately 54 patients in dose escalation, some 19 had hepatocellular carcinoma, some 15 had melanoma, 9 had renal cell carcinoma and 9 had head and neck cancer. The paper describes the monotherapy dose-escalation part (N of about 55 patients) of the phase I trial of ivuxolimab. Patients were allowed to have had prior anti-PD-1, anti-PD-L1 or anti-CTLA-4 therapy, and more than 35% of the dose-escalation patients had been treated with checkpoint inhibitors. Intravenous ivuxolimab was administered to patients every 2 weeks at six dose levels: 0.01, 0.1, 0.3, 1.5, 3 and 10 mg/kg.

Points the paper makes about the study in general: At doses of 0.1 to 3.0 mg/kg, clonal expansion of both CD4+ and CD8+ blood T cells was observed from baseline to week 6. The antigen specificity of the peripheral T cells that underwent clonal expansion was not determined. After ivuxolimab, expanded clones were on average more numerous among CD8+ T cells than among CD4+ T cells. Low levels of normalized T-cell clonal expansion were also seen in some patients who did not respond. Partial responders in the 0.1-3.0 mg/kg groups had among the lowest normalized peripheral clonal expansion, especially among CD8+ T cells.

To sequence the TCRbeta CDR3 region, genomic DNA was isolated from the sorted cells. The immunoSEQ Assay was used for sequencing of TCRbeta CDR3 regions. The clones in this table, taken by TCRdb from immuneACCESS, are in-frame only. Not every clone is retained; where verified, under half of the shortfall comes from an unresolved V gene, and the cause of the rest is unknown. The sample records around 62,000 clones, approximately 90% of which are singletons. Approximately 0.25% of the sample is taken by the ten largest. Patients with a history of autoimmune disease or receiving systemic immunosuppression were excluded from the trial. Peripheral blood for TCR sequencing was drawn from every dose cohort at baseline, at cycle 4 day 1 and at cycle 7 day 1. The samples were drawn from a first-in-human, open-label, multicenter phase I dose-escalation trial of ivuxolimab. Adults with locally advanced or metastatic melanoma, renal cell, hepatocellular, or head and neck squamous cell carcinoma were enrolled in the trial. Before TCR sequencing, CD4+ T cells and CD8+ T cells from peripheral blood were sorted into separate populations.

V is reduced by 3 bases and J by 3 bases, leaving a spacing of 12 bases between them. Its CDR3 holds 15 amino acids, cysteine through phenylalanine. The sequence is cut down to CDR3 DNA, 45 bases in frame from base 1. The germline V gene gives CDR1 as SGHTS and CDR2 as YDEGEE. This clone was recorded a few times. Its antigen remains undetermined. No per-base quality is available; no much larger clone lies one base away. The sequences come from CD4+ or CD8+ T cells sorted from blood, collected in a trial of the OX40 agonist ivuxolimab. The sequence came from an adult with an advanced solid tumor such as melanoma, head and neck, liver or kidney cancer. The chain couples TRBV5-8 to TRBJ2-2; perhaps TRBD1 is the D gene, with 6 bases matching. The CDR3 reads CASSYGQSYTGELFF. Here is the DNA: TGTGCCAGCAGCTACGGACAGTCGTACACCGGGGAGCTGTTTTTT.